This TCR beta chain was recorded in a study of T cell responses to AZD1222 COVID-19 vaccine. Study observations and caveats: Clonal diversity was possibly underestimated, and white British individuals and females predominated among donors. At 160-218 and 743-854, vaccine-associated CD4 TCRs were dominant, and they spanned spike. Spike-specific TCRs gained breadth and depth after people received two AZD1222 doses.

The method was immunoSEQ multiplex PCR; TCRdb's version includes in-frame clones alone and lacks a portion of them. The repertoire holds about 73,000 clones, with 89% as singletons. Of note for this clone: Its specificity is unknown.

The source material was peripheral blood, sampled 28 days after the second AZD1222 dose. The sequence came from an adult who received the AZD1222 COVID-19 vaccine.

CDR3 region: CASSPGQGFTEAFF. The CDR3 nucleotides are TGCGCCAGCAGCCCGGGACAGGGTTTTACTGAAGCTTTCTTT. The chain combines TRBV5-1 with TRBJ1-1, with 9 positions matching TRBD1. CDR3 length: 14 amino acids. The V gene's germline CDR1 is SGHRS and CDR2 YFSETQ. The V and J ends lost 4 bases and 5 bases, in that order; junction bases with no gene match: 6.